What follows are 14 T cell receptor beta chains derived from one specimen sequenced in a study of blood T cell repertoires in COVID-19. Assay: immunoSEQ multiplex PCR; the TCRdb copy retains only in-frame clones and omits some. Here the sample spans about 190,000 clones, around 80% being singletons. Sequencing was performed on peripheral blood. All receptors derive from a woman in her forties or fifties with acute or convalescent COVID-19.

The J gene is TRBJ1-6, the V gene TRBV7-2; D gene ambiguous. CDR1 is SGHTA, CDR2 FQGNSA, per germline. This CDR3 spans 13 amino acids. Trimming cost V 3 bases and J 10 bases, with 10 bases left between them. The CDR3 sequence: CASSLRNGSPLHF. The CDR3 nucleotides read TGTGCCAGCAGCTTGAGAAACGGGTCACCCCTCCACTTT.

V and J are TRBV9 and TRBJ2-3; D uncertain. This CDR3 region has 14 residues. Germline V gene data show CDR1 as SGDLS and CDR2 as YYNGEE. With 1 base removed from V and 5 bases from J, the gap between germline ends came to 11 bases. CDR3 protein: CASSVNTYRDTQYF. Written as DNA, the CDR3 is TGTGCCAGCAGCGTAAACACGTATCGAGATACGCAGTATTTT.

V gene TRBV29-1 combines with J gene TRBJ2-1; 10 bases map to TRBD2. The CDR3 totals 13 residues. Germline V lookup: CDR1 SQVTM, CDR2 ANQGSEA. V lost 8 bases, J lost 7 bases, and 8 bases stayed unmatched. CDR3 loop: CSIQREGLNEQFF. In nucleotides, the CDR3 is TGCAGCATCCAGCGGGAGGGCCTTAATGAGCAGTTCTTC.

This chain connects TRBV9 to TRBJ2-2; D is possibly TRBD1 (6 bases). Germline CDR1 and CDR2: SGDLS and YYNGEE. Trimming removed 3 bases at V and 7 bases at J, with 13 bases between. The CDR3 has 14 amino acids. Written as DNA, the CDR3 is TGTGCCAGCAGCGGTCAGGGGATCAGCGGGGAGCTGTTTTTT. Translating gives CASSGQGISGELFF.

The rearrangement uses TRBV12-3 or TRBV12-4 and TRBJ1-4; D remains unclear. Trimming pared 4 bases from V and 8 bases from J, leaving 8 bases between. The CDR3 is 12 residues long. The CDR3 reads CASSSPREKLFF. CDR3 DNA: TGTGCCAGCAGTTCCCCCCGGGAAAAACTGTTTTTT.

This sequence joins TRBV5-1 and TRBJ1-2; 10 bases are a match to TRBD1. V lost 2 bases, J lost 4 bases, and 5 bases stayed unmatched. The length of the CDR3 is 15 residues. Germline V lookup: CDR1 SGHRS, CDR2 YFSETQ. The CDR3 DNA is TGCGCCAGCAGCTTAGACAGGGGGCAAATCTATGGCTACACCTTC. This sequence encodes CASSLDRGQIYGYTF.

The rearrangement links TRBV19 to TRBJ1-6; unclear D gene. This CDR3 spans 12 amino acids. V was pared by 6 bases and J by 3 bases, with 3 bases between. CDR1 is LNHDA, CDR2 SQIVND, per germline (reference sequence). Here the CDR3 DNA reads TGTGCCAGTAGCGGCTATAATTCACCCCTCCACTTT. Amino acids: CASSGYNSPLHF.

The V call is TRBV27, the J call TRBJ2-2, with 7 bases aligning to TRBD1. The ends lost 5 bases at V and 6 bases at J; junction bases unmatched: 12. This CDR3 comprises 16 residues. Germline CDR1 reads MNHEY; CDR2 reads SMNVEV (reference sequence). In DNA form, the CDR3 reads TGTGCCAGCAGTACTCTCCCAGCAGGGGGTTCCGGGGAGCTGTTTTTT. Encoded protein: CASSTLPAGGSGELFF.

The V and J genes are TRBV6-1 and TRBJ2-5; 11 positions agree with TRBD1. CDR1 and CDR2 from the germline V gene are MNHNS and SASEGT. The CDR3 is 17 residues long. The V gene end was trimmed by 1 base and the J gene end by 1 base; junction bases not matched to a gene: 5. CDR3: CASSEVWTGGLQETQYF. The CDR3 nucleotides are TGTGCCAGCAGTGAAGTGTGGACAGGGGGCCTCCAAGAGACCCAGTACTTC.

The V call is TRBV2, the J call TRBJ1-2, with D tentatively TRBD1 (5 bases). CDR3 size: 13 residues. Trimming removed 2 bases at V and 8 bases at J, with 12 bases between. Germline CDR1 and CDR2: SNHLY and FYNNEI. This chain's CDR3 is CASSESRVSGYTF. The CDR3 DNA follows: TGTGCCAGCAGTGAAAGCAGGGTCAGCGGCTACACCTTC. The whole variable domain, remainder taken from reference TRBV2 and TRBJ1-2, is EPEVTQTPSHQVTQMGQEVILRCVPISNHLYFYWYRQILGQKVEFLVSFYNNEISEKSEIFDDQFSVERPDGSNFTLKIRSTKLEDSAMYFCASSESRVSGYTFGSGTRLTVV.

This chain joins TRBV6-5 and TRBJ1-1; 9 bases align to TRBD1. CDR1 and CDR2 from the germline V gene are MNHEY and SVGAGI. With 0 bases clipped from V and 8 bases from J, the junction kept 4 bases outside the gene matches. The CDR3 is 14 amino acids. Here the CDR3 DNA reads TGTGCCAGCAGTTACTCGACAGGGGGAAAGGAAGCTTTCTTT. Protein: CASSYSTGGKEAFF.

V gene TRBV5-6 combines with J gene TRBJ1-4, with 9 bases matching TRBD1. From germline, CDR1 is SGHDT and CDR2 YYEEEE. The CDR3 is 16 residues long. V lost 0 bases and J lost 8; bases outside the gene matches: 8. The DNA of the CDR3 is TGTGCCAGCAGCTTGGGAACAGGGGGCGTAGGCGAAAAACTGTTTTTT. It translates to CASSLGTGGVGEKLFF.

This chain links TRBV5-6 with TRBJ2-1; 15 positions match TRBD2. CDR3 length: 15 residues. J lost 15 bases, V lost 2 bases, and 9 bases had no gene match. The germline gives CDR1 SGHDT, CDR2 YYEEEE. CDR3 bases: TGTGCCAGCAGCTTACAACCGGGACTAGCGGGGGGACGGTTCTTC. Amino acids: CASSLQPGLAGGRFF.

J is TRBJ1-1 and V is TRBV25-1; D gene ambiguous. The V end was cut by 8 bases, the J end by 1 base, with 11 bases between. Looked up from germline, CDR1 is MGHDK and CDR2 is SYGVNS. The CDR3 covers 13 residues. Written as DNA, the CDR3 is TGTGCCAGCGGATCAACAGCGAACACTGAAGCTTTCTTT. It encodes CASGSTANTEAFF.